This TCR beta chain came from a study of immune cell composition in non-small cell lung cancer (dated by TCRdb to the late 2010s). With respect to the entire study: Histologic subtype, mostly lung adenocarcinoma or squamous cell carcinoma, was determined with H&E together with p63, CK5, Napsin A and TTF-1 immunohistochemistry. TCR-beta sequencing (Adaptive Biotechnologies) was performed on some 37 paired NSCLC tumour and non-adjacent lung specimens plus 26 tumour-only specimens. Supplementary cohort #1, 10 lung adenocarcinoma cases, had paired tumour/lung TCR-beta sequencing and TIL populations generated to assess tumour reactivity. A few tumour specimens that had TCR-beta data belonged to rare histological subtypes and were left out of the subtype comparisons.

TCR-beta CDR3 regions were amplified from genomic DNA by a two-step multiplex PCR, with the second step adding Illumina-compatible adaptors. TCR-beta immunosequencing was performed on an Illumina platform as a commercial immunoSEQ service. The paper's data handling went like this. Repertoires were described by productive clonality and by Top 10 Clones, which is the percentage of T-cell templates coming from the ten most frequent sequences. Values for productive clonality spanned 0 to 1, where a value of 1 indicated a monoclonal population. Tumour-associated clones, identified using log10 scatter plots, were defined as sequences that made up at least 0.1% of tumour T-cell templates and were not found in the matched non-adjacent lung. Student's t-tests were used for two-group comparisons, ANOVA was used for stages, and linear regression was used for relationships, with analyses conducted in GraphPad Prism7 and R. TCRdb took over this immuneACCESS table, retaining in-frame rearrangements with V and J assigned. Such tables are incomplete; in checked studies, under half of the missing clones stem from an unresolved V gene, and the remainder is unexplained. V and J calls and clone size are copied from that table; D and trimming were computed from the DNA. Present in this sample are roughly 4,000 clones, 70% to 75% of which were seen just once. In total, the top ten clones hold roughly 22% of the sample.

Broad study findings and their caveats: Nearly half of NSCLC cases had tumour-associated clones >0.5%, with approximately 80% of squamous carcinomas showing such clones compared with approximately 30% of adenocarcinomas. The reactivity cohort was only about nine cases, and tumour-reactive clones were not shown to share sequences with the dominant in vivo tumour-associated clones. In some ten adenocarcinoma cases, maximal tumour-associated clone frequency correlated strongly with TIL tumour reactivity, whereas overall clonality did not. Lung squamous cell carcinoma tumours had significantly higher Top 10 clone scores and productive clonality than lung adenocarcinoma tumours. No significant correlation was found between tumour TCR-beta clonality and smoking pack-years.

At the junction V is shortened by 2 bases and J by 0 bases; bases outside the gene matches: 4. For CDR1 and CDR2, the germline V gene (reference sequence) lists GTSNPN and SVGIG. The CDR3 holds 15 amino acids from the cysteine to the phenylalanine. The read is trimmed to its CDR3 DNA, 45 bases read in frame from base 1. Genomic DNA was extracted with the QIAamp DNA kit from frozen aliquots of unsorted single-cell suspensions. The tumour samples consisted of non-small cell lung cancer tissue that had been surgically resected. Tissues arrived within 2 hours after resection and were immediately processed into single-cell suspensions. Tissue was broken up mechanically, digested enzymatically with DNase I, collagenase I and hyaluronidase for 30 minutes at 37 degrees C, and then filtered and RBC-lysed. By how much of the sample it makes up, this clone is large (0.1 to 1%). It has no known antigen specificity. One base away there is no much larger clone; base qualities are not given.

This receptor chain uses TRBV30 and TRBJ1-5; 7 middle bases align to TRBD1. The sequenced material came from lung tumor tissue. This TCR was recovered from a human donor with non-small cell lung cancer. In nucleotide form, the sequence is TGTGCCTGGAGTAACAGGGGAAGTAGCAATCAGCCCCAGCATTTT. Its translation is CAWSNRGSSNQPQHF.